The 6 T cell receptor beta chains listed next were all sequenced from one sample in a study of siplizumab effects on memory and regulatory T cells. Some clones are missing from TCRdb's copy, which holds only in-frame ones; the method was immunoSEQ multiplex PCR. The data contain about 91,000 clones, roughly 95% of them singletons. Sequencing was performed on naive CD4+ T cells sorted from blood. The receptors here all came from a human donor in good health.

For this clone: The junction and the germline gene differ at one end; a read error may be behind it. The V gene is TRBV19, the J gene TRBJ2-7, with TRBD2 as a possible D gene (5 bases). The CDR3 consists of 14 residues. Germline V gives CDR1 LNHDA, CDR2 SQIVND (reference sequence). CDR3 sequence reads: CASSSHNLDYEQCF. Here the CDR3 DNA reads TGTGCCAGTAGTTCCCACAACCTTGACTACGAGCAGTGCTTC.

The rearrangement links TRBV19 to TRBJ2-7; TRBD1 aligns across 11 bases. The V gene's germline CDR1 is LNHDA and CDR2 SQIVND (reference sequence). Trimming at V came to 4 bases and at J to 6 bases, leaving 5 bases not matched to a gene. CDR3 length: 14 amino acids. The CDR3 loop is CASSTDRGRSEQYF. The CDR3 coding sequence is TGTGCCAGTAGTACGGACAGGGGGCGTTCCGAGCAGTACTTC.

This clone has only a few counts. The rearrangement links TRBV19 to TRBJ1-1, with 7 bases that match TRBD1. Germline-derived CDR1 and CDR2 are LNHDA and SQIVND (reference sequence). CDR3 length: 13 amino acids. V lost 10 bases and J lost 0; bases outside the gene matches: 5. CDR3 nucleotides: TGTGCCACGCAGGGACAGTTGAACACTGAAGCTTTCTTT. The encoded protein is CATQGQLNTEAFF.

This clone was seen a few times. This sample includes further DNA sequences coding for the same CDR3. The rearrangement joins TRBV18 to TRBJ2-7; D not resolved. V was cut by 2 bases and J by 0 bases, with 5 bases left in between. CDR1 is KGHSH and CDR2 is LQKENI in the germline V gene. The length of the CDR3 is 13 residues. CDR3 sequence (DNA): TGTGCCAGCTCACCAGGGCTCTCCTACGAGCAGTACTTC. It yields the protein CASSPGLSYEQYF.

The genes are TRBV7-3 and TRBJ2-2; D gene ambiguous. Per germline, CDR1 SGHTA and CDR2 FQGTGA. CDR3 length: 16 residues. V dropped 2 bases and J dropped 0 bases, with 10 bases sitting between them. This CDR3 is CASSLWYTPNTGELFF. The CDR3 nucleotides are TGTGCCAGCAGCTTATGGTACACCCCGAACACCGGGGAGCTGTTTTTT. Together with reference TRBV7-3 and TRBJ2-2, the CDR3 gives the full variable domain: GAGVSQTPSNKVTEKGKYVELRCDPISGHTALYWYRQSLGQGPEFLIYFQGTGAADDSGLPNDRFFAVRPEGSVSTLKIQRTERGDSAVYLCASSLWYTPNTGELFFGEGSRLTVL.

The J gene is TRBJ1-2, the V gene TRBV2; a weak D match, TRBD1 (6 bases). Looked up from germline, CDR1 is SNHLY and CDR2 is FYNNEI. With 6 bases removed from V and 0 bases from J, the gap between germline ends came to 11 bases. The CDR3 runs to 14 residues. The CDR3 sequence: CASSRDIPNYGYTF. CDR3 nucleotides: TGTGCCAGCAGCCGGGACATACCTAACTATGGCTACACCTTC. Full variable domain (rest looked up from reference TRBV2 and TRBJ1-2): EPEVTQTPSHQVTQMGQEVILRCVPISNHLYFYWYRQILGQKVEFLVSFYNNEISEKSEIFDDQFSVERPDGSNFTLKIRSTKLEDSAMYFCASSRDIPNYGYTFGSGTRLTVV.